This T cell receptor (beta chain) was found in a study of blood T cell repertoires in COVID-19. Study background: The United States, Italy and Spain supplied acute and convalescent COVID-19 samples. From T cells, B-cell-depleted T cells, or PBMCs came the material, which was cDNA or gDNA.

In the original processing: Nucleated cell number was recorded as an estimate derived from reference gene primer amplification. Measured with immunoSEQ multiplex PCR; TCRdb has only the in-frame clones, and not every one. That table gives V, J and clone size, and the DNA gave D and trimming. The sample holds under 200,000 clones, 88% seen once. Germline V gives CDR1 LGHDT, CDR2 YNNKEL (reference sequence). V lost 0 bases, J lost 8 bases, and 16 bases lay in between. The CDR3 spans 15 residues. The TCR comes from a young man with active or convalescent COVID-19. The gene calls are TRBV3-1 (or the pseudogene TRBV3-2) and TRBJ1-2; TRBD1 might be the D (6 bases). The sequenced material came from peripheral blood. The CDR3 loop is CASSQDSTTGMGYTF. In nucleotides, the CDR3 is TGTGCCAGCAGCCAAGATAGTACGACAGGTATGGGCTACACCTTC.